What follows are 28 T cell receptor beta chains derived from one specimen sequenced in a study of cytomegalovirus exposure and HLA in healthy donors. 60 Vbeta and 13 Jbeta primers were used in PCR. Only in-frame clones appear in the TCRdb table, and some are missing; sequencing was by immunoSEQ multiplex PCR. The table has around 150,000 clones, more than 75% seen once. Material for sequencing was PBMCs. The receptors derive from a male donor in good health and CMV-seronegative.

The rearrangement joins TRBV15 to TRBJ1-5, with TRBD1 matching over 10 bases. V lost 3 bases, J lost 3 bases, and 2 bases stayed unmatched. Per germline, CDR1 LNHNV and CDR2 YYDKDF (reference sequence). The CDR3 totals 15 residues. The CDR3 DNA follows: TGTGCCACCAGCAGGGGGACAGGGGTCAATCAGCCCCAGCATTTT. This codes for CATSRGTGVNQPQHF. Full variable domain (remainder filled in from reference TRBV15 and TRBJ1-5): DAMVIQNPRYQVTQFGKPVTLSCSQTLNHNVMYWYQQKSSQAPKLLFHYYDKDFNNEADTPDNFQSRRPNTSFCFLDIRSPGLGDTAMYLCATSRGTGVNQPQHFGDGTRLSIL.

This CDR3 is CASSFLAGGDNEQFF. DNA for the CDR3: TGCGCCAGCAGCTTTCTAGCGGGCGGAGACAATGAGCAGTTCTTC. The J gene is TRBJ2-1, the V gene TRBV5-1; 8 bases fit TRBD2. The CDR3 covers 15 residues. Germline-derived CDR1 and CDR2 are SGHRS and YFSETQ. V dropped 2 bases and J dropped 5; count of bases not matched to a gene: 6.

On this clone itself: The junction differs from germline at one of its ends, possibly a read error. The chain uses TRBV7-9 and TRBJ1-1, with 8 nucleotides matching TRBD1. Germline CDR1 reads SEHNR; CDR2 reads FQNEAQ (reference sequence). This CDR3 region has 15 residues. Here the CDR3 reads CSSSLRTGHHTEAFF. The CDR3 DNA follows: TGTTCCAGCAGCCTCAGGACAGGGCATCACACTGAAGCTTTCTTT.

CDR3 in amino acids: CATSTTLAAEQFF. The DNA of the CDR3 is TGTGCCACCAGCACAACCCTGGCTGCTGAGCAGTTCTTC. This chain joins TRBV15 and TRBJ2-1; D ambiguous. V lost 4 bases, J lost 9 bases, and 13 bases lay in between. Germline values: CDR1 LNHNV, CDR2 YYDKDF (reference sequence). The CDR3 runs to 13 residues. The full variable domain, completed using reference TRBV15 and TRBJ2-1, is DAMVIQNPRYQVTQFGKPVTLSCSQTLNHNVMYWYQQKSSQAPKLLFHYYDKDFNNEADTPDNFQSRRPNTSFCFLDIRSPGLGDTAMYLCATSTTLAAEQFFGPGTRLTVL.

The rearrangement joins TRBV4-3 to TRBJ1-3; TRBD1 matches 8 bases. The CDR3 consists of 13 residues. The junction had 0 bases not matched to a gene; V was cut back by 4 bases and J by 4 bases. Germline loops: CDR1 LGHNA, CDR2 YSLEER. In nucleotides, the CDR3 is TGCGCCAGCAGCCGGGACAGGGGAAACACCATATATTTT. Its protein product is CASSRDRGNTIYF.

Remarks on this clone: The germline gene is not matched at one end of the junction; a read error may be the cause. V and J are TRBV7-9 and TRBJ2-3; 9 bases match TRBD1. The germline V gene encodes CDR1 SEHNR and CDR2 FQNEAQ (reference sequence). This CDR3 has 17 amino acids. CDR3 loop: CSSSLAPGQGETDTQYF. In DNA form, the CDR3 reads TGTTCCAGCAGCTTAGCCCCGGGACAGGGAGAGACAGATACGCAGTATTTT.

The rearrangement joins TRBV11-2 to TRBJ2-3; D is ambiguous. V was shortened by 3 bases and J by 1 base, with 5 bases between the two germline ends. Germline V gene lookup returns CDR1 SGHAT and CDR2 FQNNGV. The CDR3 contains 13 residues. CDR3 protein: CASSFTGTDTQYF. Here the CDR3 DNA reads TGTGCCAGCAGCTTTACAGGCACAGATACGCAGTATTTT. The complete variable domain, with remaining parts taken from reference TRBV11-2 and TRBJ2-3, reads EAGVAQSPRYKIIEKRQSVAFWCNPISGHATLYWYQQILGQGPKLLIQFQNNGVVDDSQLPKDRFSAERLKGVDSTLKIQPAKLEDSAVYLCASSFTGTDTQYFGPGTRLTVL.

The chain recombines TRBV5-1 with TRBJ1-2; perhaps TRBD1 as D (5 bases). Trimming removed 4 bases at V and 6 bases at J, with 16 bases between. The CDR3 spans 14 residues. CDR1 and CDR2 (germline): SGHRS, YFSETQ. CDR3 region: CASSPEGVKDGYTF. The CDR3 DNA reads TGCGCCAGCAGCCCCGAAGGGGTTAAGGATGGCTACACCTTC. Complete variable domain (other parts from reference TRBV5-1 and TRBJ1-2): KAGVTQTPRYLIKTRGQQVTLSCSPISGHRSVSWYQQTPGQGLQFLFEYFSETQRNKGNFPGRFSGRQFSNSRSEMNVSTLELGDSALYLCASSPEGVKDGYTFGSGTRLTVV.

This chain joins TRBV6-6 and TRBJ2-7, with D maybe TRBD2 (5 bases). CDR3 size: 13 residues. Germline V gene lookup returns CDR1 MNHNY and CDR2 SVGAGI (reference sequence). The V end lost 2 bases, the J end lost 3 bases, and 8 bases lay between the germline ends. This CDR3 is CASSYGLDYEQYF. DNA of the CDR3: TGTGCCAGCAGTTACGGACTTGACTACGAGCAGTACTTC.

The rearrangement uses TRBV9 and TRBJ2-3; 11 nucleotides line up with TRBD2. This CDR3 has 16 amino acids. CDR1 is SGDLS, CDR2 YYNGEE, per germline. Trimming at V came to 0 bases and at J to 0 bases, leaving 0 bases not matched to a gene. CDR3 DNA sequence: TGTGCCAGCAGCGTAGTAGCGGGGGGGAGCACAGATACGCAGTATTTT. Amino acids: CASSVVAGGSTDTQYF.

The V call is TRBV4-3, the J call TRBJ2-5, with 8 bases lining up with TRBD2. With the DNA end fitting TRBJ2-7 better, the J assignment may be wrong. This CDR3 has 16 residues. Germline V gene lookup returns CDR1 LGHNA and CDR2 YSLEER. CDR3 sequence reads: CASSRGRGGLSYEQYF. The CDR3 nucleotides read TGCGCCAGCAGCCGAGGACGGGGGGGCCTCTCCTACGAGCAGTACTTC.

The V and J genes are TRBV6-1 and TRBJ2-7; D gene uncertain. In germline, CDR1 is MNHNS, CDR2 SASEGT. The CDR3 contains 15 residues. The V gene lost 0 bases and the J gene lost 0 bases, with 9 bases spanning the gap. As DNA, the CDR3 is TGTGCCAGCAGTGAAGCCCCAGGCTTCTCCTACGAGCAGTACTTC. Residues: CASSEAPGFSYEQYF.

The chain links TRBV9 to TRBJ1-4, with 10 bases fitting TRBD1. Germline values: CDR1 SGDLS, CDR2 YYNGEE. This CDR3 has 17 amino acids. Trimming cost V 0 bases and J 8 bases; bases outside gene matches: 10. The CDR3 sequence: CASSVAIGGTGVEKLFF. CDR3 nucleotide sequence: TGTGCCAGCAGCGTAGCCATTGGGGGGACAGGGGTCGAAAAACTGTTTTTT.

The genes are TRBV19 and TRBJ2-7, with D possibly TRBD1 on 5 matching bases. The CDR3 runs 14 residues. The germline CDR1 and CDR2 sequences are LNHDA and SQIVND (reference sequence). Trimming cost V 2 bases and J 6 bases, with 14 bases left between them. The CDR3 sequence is CASSIRGPPGEQYF. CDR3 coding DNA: TGTGCCAGTAGTATAAGGGGCCCCCCCGGCGAGCAGTACTTC.

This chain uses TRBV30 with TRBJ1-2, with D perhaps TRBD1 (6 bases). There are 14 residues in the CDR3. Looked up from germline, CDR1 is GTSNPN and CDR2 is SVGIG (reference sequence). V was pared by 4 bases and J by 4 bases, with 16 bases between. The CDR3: CAWNRDNQLYGYTF. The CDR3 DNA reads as TGTGCCTGGAATCGGGACAACCAACTCTATGGCTACACCTTC.

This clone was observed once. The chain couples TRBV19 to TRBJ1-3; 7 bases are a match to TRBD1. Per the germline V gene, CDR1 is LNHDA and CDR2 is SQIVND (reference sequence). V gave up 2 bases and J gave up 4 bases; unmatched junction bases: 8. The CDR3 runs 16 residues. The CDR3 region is CASSILRTGGGNTIYF. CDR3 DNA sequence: TGTGCCAGTAGTATACTCCGGACAGGAGGAGGAAACACCATATATTTT.

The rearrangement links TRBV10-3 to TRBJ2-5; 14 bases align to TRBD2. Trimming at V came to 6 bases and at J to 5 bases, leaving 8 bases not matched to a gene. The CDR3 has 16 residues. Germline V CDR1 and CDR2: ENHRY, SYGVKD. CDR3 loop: CAISPGLAGGVETQYF. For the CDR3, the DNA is TGTGCCATCAGCCCAGGACTAGCGGGGGGCGTGGAGACCCAGTACTTC.

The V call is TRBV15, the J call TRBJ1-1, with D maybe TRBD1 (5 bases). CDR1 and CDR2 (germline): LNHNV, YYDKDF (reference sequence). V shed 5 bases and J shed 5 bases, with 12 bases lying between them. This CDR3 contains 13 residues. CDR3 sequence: CATSGWGGTEAFF. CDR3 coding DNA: TGTGCCACCAGCGGATGGGGGGGGACTGAAGCTTTCTTT.

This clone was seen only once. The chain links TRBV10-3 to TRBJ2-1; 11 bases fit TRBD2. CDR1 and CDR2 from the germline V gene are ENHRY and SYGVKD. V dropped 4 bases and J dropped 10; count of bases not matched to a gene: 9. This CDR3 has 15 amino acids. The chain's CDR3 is CAISVNSGGEGEQFF. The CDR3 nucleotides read TGTGCCATCAGTGTAAATAGCGGGGGGGAAGGAGAGCAGTTCTTC.

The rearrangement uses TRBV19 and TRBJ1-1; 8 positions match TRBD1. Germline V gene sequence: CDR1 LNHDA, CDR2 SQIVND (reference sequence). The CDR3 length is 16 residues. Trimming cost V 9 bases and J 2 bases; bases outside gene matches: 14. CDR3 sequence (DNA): TGTGCCAGCCACACCACCTCTGGACAGGGCAACACTGAAGCTTTCTTT. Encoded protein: CASHTTSGQGNTEAFF.

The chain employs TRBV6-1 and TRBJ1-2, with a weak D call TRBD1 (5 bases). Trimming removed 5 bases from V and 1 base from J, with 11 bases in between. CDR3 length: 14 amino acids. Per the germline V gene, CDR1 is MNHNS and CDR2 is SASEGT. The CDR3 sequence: CASSPSQGNYGYTF. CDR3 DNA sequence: TGTGCCAGCAGTCCAAGCCAGGGTAACTATGGCTACACCTTC.

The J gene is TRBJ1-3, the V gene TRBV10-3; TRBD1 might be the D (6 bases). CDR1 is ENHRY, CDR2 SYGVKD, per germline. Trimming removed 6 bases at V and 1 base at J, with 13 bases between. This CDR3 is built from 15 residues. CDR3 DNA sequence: TGTGCCATCAGCCAGGGGATAGGTTCTGGAAACACCATATATTTT. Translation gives CAISQGIGSGNTIYF.

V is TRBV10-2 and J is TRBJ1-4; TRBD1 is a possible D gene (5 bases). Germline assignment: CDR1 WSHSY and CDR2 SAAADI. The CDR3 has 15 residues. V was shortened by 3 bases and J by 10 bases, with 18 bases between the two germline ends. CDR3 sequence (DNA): TGCGCCAGCAGTGAAACCGGGGTCGGGGGTGGAAAACTGTTTTTT. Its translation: CASSETGVGGGKLFF.

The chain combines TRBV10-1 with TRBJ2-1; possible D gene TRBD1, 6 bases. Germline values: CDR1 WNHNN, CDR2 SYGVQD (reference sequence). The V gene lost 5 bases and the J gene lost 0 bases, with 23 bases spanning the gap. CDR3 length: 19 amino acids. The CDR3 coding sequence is TGCGCCAGCAGTCCCTATTACGACTCTGGGGGCCGCTCCTACAATGAGCAGTTCTTC. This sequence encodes CASSPYYDSGGRSYNEQFF.

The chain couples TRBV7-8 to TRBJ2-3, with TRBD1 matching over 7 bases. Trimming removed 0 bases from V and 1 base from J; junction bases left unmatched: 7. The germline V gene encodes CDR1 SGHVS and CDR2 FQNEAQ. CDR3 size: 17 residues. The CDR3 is CASSLAQGDRRTDTQYF. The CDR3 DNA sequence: TGTGCCAGCAGCTTAGCGCAAGGGGACAGACGCACAGATACGCAGTATTTT.

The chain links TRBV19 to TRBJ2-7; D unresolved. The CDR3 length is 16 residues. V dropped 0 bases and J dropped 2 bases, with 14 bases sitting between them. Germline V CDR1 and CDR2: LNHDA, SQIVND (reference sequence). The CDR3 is CASSIDLAGKTYEQYF. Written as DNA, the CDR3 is TGTGCCAGTAGTATAGATCTGGCAGGAAAAACCTACGAGCAGTACTTC.

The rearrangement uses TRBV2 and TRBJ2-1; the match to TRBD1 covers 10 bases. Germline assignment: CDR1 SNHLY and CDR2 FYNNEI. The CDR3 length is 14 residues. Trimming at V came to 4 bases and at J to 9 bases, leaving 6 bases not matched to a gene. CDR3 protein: CASSGGTGEGEQFF. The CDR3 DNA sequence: TGTGCCAGCAGTGGTGGGACAGGGGAGGGTGAGCAGTTCTTC.

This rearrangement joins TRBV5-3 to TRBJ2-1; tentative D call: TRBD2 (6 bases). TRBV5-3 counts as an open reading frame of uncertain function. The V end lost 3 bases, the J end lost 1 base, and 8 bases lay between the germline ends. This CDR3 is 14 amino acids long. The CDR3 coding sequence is TGTGCCAGAAGCTGGGACTTATCCTACAATGAGCAGTTCTTC. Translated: CARSWDLSYNEQFF.